This T cell receptor beta chain was captured by sequencing in a study of T cell responses to AZD1222 COVID-19 vaccine. Study findings and constraints: Breadth and depth of Spike-specific TCRs rose after two AZD1222 doses. Clonal diversity was possibly underestimated, and white British individuals and females predominated among donors. Reports say nearly half of spike-specific TCRs go after unmutated variant regions. At 160-218 and 743-854, vaccine-associated CD4 TCRs were dominant, and they spanned spike.

Some clones are missing from TCRdb's copy, which holds only in-frame ones; the method was immunoSEQ multiplex PCR. The sample has 150,000 to 200,000 clones; about 90% are singletons. The CDR3 loop spans 14 amino acids. Germline V CDR1 and CDR2: ENHRY, SYGVKD. The V and J ends lost 3 bases and 4 bases, in that order; junction bases with no gene match: 5. Regarding this clone: Antigen specificity is unknown.

The chain links TRBV10-3 to TRBJ1-2; TRBD1 agrees at 7 bases. This receptor was obtained from an adult who received the AZD1222 COVID-19 vaccine. Source: peripheral blood, taken 28 days after the second AZD1222 dose. The CDR3 sequence is CAISDGTDFYGYTF. The CDR3 nucleotides read TGTGCCATCAGTGATGGGACAGACTTCTATGGCTACACCTTC.